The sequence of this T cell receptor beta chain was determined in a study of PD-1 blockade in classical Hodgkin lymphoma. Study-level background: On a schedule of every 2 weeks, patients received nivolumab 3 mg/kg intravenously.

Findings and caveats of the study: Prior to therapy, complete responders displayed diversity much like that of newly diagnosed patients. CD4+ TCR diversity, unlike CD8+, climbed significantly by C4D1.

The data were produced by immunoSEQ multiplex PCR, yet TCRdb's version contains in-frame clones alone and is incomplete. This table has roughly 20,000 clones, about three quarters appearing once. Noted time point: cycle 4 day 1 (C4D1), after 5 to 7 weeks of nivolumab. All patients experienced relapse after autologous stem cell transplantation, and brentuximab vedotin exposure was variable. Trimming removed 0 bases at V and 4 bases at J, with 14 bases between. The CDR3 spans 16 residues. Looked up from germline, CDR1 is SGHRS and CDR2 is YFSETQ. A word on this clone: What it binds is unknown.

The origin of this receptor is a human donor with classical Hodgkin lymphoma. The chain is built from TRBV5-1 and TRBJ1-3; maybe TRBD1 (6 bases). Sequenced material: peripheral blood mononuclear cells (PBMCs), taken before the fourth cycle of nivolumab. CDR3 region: CASSLVGGDKGNTIYF. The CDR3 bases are TGCGCCAGCAGCTTGGTCGGCGGGGACAAGGGAAACACCATATATTTT.